This TCR beta chain was documented in a study of cytomegalovirus exposure and HLA in healthy donors. Study at large: An early release of data contained about 85 million unique TCRs, which came from HLA-typed donors. The study's findings and limits: Most CMV-associated TCR beta chains were later found to appear HLA-restricted. TCR beta chain V- and J-gene trimming was linked, in a later analysis, to a missense variant in DCLRE1C.

In this sample, this clone turned up a few times. Its specificity is unknown. Researchers ran the PCR with 60 Vbeta and 13 Jbeta primers. Libraries were prepared by immunoSEQ multiplex PCR; TCRdb keeps only in-frame clonotypes and omits some of them. The table includes 150,000 or so clones, over 60% detected once. CDR1 and CDR2 (germline): MGHRA, YSYEKL. CDR3 length: 16 amino acids. V shed 2 bases and J shed 1 base, with 9 bases lying between them. The sequencing input was PBMCs. V gene TRBV4-1 combines with J gene TRBJ1-6, with unresolved D. The TCR originated in a male donor in good health and CMV-seronegative. The CDR3 DNA reads as TGCGCCAGCAGCCAACTTTCGGGATCCTATAATTCACCCCTCCACTTT. Its translation: CASSQLSGSYNSPLHF.